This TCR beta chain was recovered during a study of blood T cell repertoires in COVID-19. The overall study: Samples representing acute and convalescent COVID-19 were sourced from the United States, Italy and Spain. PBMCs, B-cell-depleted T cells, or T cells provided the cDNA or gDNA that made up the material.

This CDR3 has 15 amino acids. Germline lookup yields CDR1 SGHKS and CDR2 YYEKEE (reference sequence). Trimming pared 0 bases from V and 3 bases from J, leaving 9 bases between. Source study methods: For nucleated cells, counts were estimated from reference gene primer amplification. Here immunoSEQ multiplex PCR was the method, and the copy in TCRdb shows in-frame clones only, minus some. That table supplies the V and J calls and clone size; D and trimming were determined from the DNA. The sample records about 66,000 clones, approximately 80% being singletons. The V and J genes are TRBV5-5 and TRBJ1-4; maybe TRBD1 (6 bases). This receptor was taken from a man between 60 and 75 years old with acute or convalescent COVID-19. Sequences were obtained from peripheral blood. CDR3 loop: CASSLETGSNEKLFF. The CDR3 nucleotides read TGTGCCAGCAGCTTGGAGACAGGCTCTAATGAAAAACTGTTTTTT.